Listed here are 12 T cell receptor beta chains from one sample, sequenced in a study of CD4 T cells in relation to SARS-CoV-2 and coronaviruses. Before the COVID-19 pandemic, during about 2010-2019, CD4+ T cells were taken from unexposed donors. CD4+ T cells were isolated from the cells after nine to eleven days of culture. Their antigens remain unidentified. Method: immunoSEQ multiplex PCR; TCRdb's copy keeps in-frame clones and lacks some. Of about 26,000 clones listed, under 80% were seen once; the top ten hold about 9.4%. Sequenced sample: CD4+ T cells from PBMCs, cultured in vitro. Receptors originate from a human donor in good health.

The chain employs TRBV7-8 and TRBJ1-4; TRBD1 aligns across 9 bases. Trimming took 5 bases from V and 8 from J; bases not matched to a gene: 6. Looked up from germline, CDR1 is SGHVS and CDR2 is FQNEAQ. This CDR3 has 14 amino acids. CDR3 in DNA: TGTGCCAGCAGCCGGACAGGGGTTTTGGAAAAACTGTTTTTT. This sequence encodes CASSRTGVLEKLFF.

This clone has only a few counts. This CDR3 is CASSLDHGENSPLHF. CDR3 nucleotide sequence: TGTGCCAGCAGCTTAGATCACGGGGAAAATTCACCCCTCCACTTT. This chain joins TRBV7-2 and TRBJ1-6; D unresolved. The CDR3 loop spans 15 amino acids. Trimming pared 1 base from V and 7 bases from J, leaving 11 bases between. The germline V gene encodes CDR1 SGHTA and CDR2 FQGNSA.

This chain uses TRBV2 with TRBJ1-1; D gene ambiguous. Per germline, CDR1 SNHLY and CDR2 FYNNEI. With 7 bases removed from V and 1 base from J, the gap between germline ends came to 16 bases. The CDR3 runs 15 residues. The CDR3 nucleotides read TGTGCCAGCAACCACTTGGGTGTCCGGAACACTGAAGCTTTCTTT. It encodes CASNHLGVRNTEAFF.

This sequence joins TRBV9 and TRBJ2-1; D unclear. This CDR3 has 12 residues. Germline CDR1 is SGDLS and CDR2 is YYNGEE. V was shortened by 0 bases and J by 7 bases, with 5 bases between the two germline ends. The CDR3 here is CASSVDRNEQFF. The DNA of the CDR3 is TGTGCCAGCAGCGTAGATCGAAATGAGCAGTTCTTC.

V is TRBV6-2 or TRBV6-3 and J is TRBJ1-3, with D unresolved. Germline CDR1 is MNHEY and CDR2 is SVGEGT. The ends were cut back, 6 bases at V and 0 bases at J, with 3 bases in the middle. The CDR3 length is 12 residues. The CDR3 coding sequence is TGTGCCAGCAGCCGCTCTGGAAACACCATATATTTT. This translates into CASSRSGNTIYF.

The chain is built from TRBV7-9 and TRBJ2-5; possibly TRBD1 for D (5 bases). The CDR3 sequence is 14 residues long. With 5 bases removed from V and 4 bases from J, the gap between germline ends came to 14 bases. Germline V gene sequence: CDR1 SEHNR, CDR2 FQNEAQ (reference sequence). CDR3 loop: CASSLRVMVETQYF. The DNA for the CDR3 is TGTGCCAGCAGCCTCAGGGTGATGGTAGAGACCCAGTACTTC.

The chain recombines TRBV18 with TRBJ2-5; D unresolved. The CDR3 contains 12 residues. Germline-derived CDR1 and CDR2 are KGHSH and LQKENI. The V end was cut by 6 bases, the J end by 2 bases, with 7 bases between. This CDR3 reads CASSFDQETQYF. In DNA form, the CDR3 reads TGTGCCAGCTCCTTTGATCAAGAGACCCAGTACTTC. The entire variable domain, with the rest obtained from reference TRBV18 and TRBJ2-5, is as follows: NAGVMQNPRHLVRRRGQEARLRCSPMKGHSHVYWYRQLPEEGLKFMVYLQKENIIDESGMPKERFSAEFPKEGPSILRIQQVVRGDSAAYFCASSFDQETQYFGPGTRLLVL.

CDR3 DNA: TGTGCCAGCAGCCTACAGGGCGACTATGGCTACACCTTC. Residues: CASSLQGDYGYTF. This chain connects TRBV4-2 to TRBJ1-2; D is possibly TRBD1 (6 bases). Germline values: CDR1 LGHNA, CDR2 YNFKEQ. With 4 bases removed from V and 3 bases from J, the gap between germline ends came to 9 bases. CDR3 length equals 13 residues.

The V gene is TRBV28, the J gene TRBJ2-7; 11 nucleotides align to TRBD1. This CDR3 comprises 15 residues. CDR1 and CDR2 (germline): MDHEN, SYDVKM. With 5 bases clipped from V and 6 bases from J, the junction kept 9 bases outside the gene matches. The CDR3 here is CASSTTGTGGVEQYF. The CDR3 coding sequence is TGTGCCAGCAGTACCACCGGGACAGGGGGAGTCGAGCAGTACTTC.

The chain is built from TRBV5-1 and TRBJ2-3; 9 positions agree with TRBD1. The CDR3 has 16 residues. Germline loops: CDR1 SGHRS, CDR2 YFSETQ. V shed 0 bases and J 4 bases; nucleotides not matched to a gene: 6. CDR3 DNA sequence: TGCGCCAGCAGCTTGGCGGGGACAGGGCGGCCAGATACGCAGTATTTT. Translating it yields CASSLAGTGRPDTQYF. Drawing the rest from reference TRBV5-1 and TRBJ2-3, the complete variable domain is KAGVTQTPRYLIKTRGQQVTLSCSPISGHRSVSWYQQTPGQGLQFLFEYFSETQRNKGNFPGRFSGRQFSNSRSEMNVSTLELGDSALYLCASSLAGTGRPDTQYFGPGTRLTVL.

The rearrangement links TRBV11-2 to TRBJ2-5; D unclear. V lost 1 base and J lost 4, with 10 bases in between. This CDR3 comprises 14 residues. Germline V gives CDR1 SGHAT, CDR2 FQNNGV. The CDR3 here is CASSLGLVGETQYF. The CDR3 DNA reads TGTGCCAGCAGCTTAGGTTTGGTCGGAGAGACCCAGTACTTC.

V gene TRBV4-1 combines with J gene TRBJ1-1; 12 bases are a match to TRBD1. J was trimmed by 5 bases and V by 3 bases; bases with no gene match: 4. Germline values: CDR1 MGHRA, CDR2 YSYEKL. This CDR3 contains 15 residues. Here the CDR3 reads CASSQGQGAYTEAFF. CDR3 nucleotide sequence: TGCGCCAGCAGCCAGGGACAGGGGGCTTATACTGAAGCTTTCTTT.